Listed below are T cell receptor beta chains from one sample, sequenced in a study of blood T cell repertoires in COVID-19. Clones were sequenced by immunoSEQ multiplex PCR, and TCRdb holds only the in-frame ones, with some missing. The data contain about 210,000 clones, 85% of them seen just once; the ten biggest clones take up approximately 5.1%. The sample comprised peripheral blood. All receptors derive from a man aged 50 to 59 with COVID-19, enrolled during active disease. The CDR3 runs from the conserved cysteine through the conserved F or W. The order of the fields is D gene, J gene, clone size, V gene, CDR3 protein, CDR3 DNA. A D gene is named only where the DNA matches it firmly. The size entry is marked missing in some rows and otherwise reads once, few, many or a size class.

TRBD2 TRBJ2-1 NA TRBV30 CAWTRLAGRYNEQFF TGTGCCTGGACCCGACTAGCGGGGCGATACAATGAGCAGTTCTTC
NA TRBJ1-1 NA TRBV5-8 CASSLSGAKTTEAFF TGTGCCAGCAGCTTATCAGGGGCGAAGACCACTGAAGCTTTCTTT
NA TRBJ1-4 NA TRBV9 CASSGGHVIGEKLFF TGTGCCAGCAGCGGAGGACATGTTATAGGTGAAAAACTGTTTTTT
NA TRBJ1-1 NA TRBV6-2/TRBV6-3 CASSFGVMNTEAFF TGTGCCAGCAGTTTCGGGGTCATGAACACTGAAGCTTTCTTT
TRBD1 TRBJ1-6 NA TRBV14 CASSQDRVYNSPLHF TGTGCCAGCAGCCAGGACAGGGTTTACAATTCACCCCTCCACTTT
NA TRBJ2-2 NA TRBV5-1 CASSLDTPNTGELFF TGCGCCAGCAGCCTGGACACCCCGAACACCGGGGAGCTGTTTTTT
NA TRBJ2-3 NA TRBV7-2 CASRAREARTDTQYF TGTGCCAGCAGGGCGAGGGAGGCGAGAACAGATACGCAGTATTTT
TRBD2 TRBJ2-1 once TRBV5-1 CASSLLAGGSYNEQFF TGCGCCAGCAGCCTATTAGCGGGGGGCTCCTACAATGAGCAGTTCTTC
TRBD1 TRBJ2-7 NA TRBV9 CASSLTGVMYEQYF TGTGCCAGCAGCCTGACAGGGGTCATGTACGAGCAGTACTTC
NA TRBJ1-1 NA TRBV6-5 CASRWGGGGTEAFF TGTGCCAGCAGGTGGGGGGGAGGGGGGACTGAAGCTTTCTTT
NA TRBJ1-2 NA TRBV5-1 CASSLLPQANYGYTF TGCGCCAGCAGCTTGCTCCCGCAGGCTAACTATGGCTACACCTTC
NA TRBJ1-4 once TRBV19 CASSVGRGTNEKLFF TGTGCCAGTAGTGTCGGCAGGGGAACTAATGAAAAACTGTTTTTT
TRBD1 TRBJ2-1 NA TRBV7-9 CASSSMTPGTGEQFF TGTGCCAGCAGCTCAATGACCCCCGGGACAGGCGAGCAGTTCTTC
NA TRBJ2-7 NA TRBV24-1 CATSDRDRFSYEQYF TGTGCCACCAGTGATAGAGACAGGTTCTCCTACGAGCAGTACTTC
TRBD2 TRBJ2-2 NA TRBV27 CASSTPSGGVTGELFF TGTGCCAGCAGTACTCCTAGCGGGGGGGTCACCGGGGAGCTGTTTTTT
NA TRBJ2-1 NA TRBV11-3 CASSLDMARYNEQFF TGTGCCAGCAGCTTAGATATGGCAAGATACAATGAGCAGTTCTTC
TRBD2 TRBJ2-4 NA TRBV28 CASSAGGQAKNIQYF TGTGCCAGCAGTGCGGGGGGCCAGGCCAAAAACATTCAGTACTTC
NA TRBJ2-7 once TRBV6-5 CASSWRTGSYEQYF TGTGCCAGCAGCTGGCGAACAGGGAGCTACGAGCAGTACTTC
NA TRBJ1-2 NA TRBV28 CASSLGGARGYTF TGTGCCAGCAGTTTGGGGGGGGCGCGGGGCTACACCTTC
NA TRBJ2-3 NA TRBV14 CASSQDWGNLGTDTQYF TGTGCCAGCAGCCAAGACTGGGGCAACCTTGGAACAGATACGCAGTATTTT